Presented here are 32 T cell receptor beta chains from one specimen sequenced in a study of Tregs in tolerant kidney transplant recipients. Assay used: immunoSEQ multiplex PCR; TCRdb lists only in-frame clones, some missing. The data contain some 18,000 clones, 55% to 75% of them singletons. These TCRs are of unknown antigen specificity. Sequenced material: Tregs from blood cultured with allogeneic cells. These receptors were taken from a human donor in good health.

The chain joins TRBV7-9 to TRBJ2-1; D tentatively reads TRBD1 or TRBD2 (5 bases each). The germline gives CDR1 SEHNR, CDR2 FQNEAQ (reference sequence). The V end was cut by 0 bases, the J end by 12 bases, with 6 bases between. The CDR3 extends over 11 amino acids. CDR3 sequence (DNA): TGTGCCAGCAGCTTAGCTGGGACGCAGTTCTTC. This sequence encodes CASSLAGTQFF.

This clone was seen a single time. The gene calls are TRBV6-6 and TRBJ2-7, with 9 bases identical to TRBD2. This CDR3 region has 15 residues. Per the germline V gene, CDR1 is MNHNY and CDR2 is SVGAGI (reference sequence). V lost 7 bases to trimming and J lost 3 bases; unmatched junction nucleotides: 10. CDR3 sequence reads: CASILGTSRFYEQYF. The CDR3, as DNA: TGTGCCAGCATCTTAGGGACTAGCAGGTTCTACGAGCAGTACTTC.

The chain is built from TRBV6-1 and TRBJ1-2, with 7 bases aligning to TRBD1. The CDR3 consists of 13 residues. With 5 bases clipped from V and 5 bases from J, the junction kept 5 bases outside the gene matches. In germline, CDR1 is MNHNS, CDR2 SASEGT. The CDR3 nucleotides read TGTGCCAGCAGTTTTCCGGGACAGTATGGCTACACCTTC. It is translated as CASSFPGQYGYTF.

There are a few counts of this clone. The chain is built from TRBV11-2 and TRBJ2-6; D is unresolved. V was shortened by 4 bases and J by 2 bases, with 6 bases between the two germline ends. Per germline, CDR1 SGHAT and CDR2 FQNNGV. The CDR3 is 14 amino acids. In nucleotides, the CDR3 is TGTGCCAGCAGCTCGACTGCTGGGGCCAACGTCCTGACTTTC. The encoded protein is CASSSTAGANVLTF.

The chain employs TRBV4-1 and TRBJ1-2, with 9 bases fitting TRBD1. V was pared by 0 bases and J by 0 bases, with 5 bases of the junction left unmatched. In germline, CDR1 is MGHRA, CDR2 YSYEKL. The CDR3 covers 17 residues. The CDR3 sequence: CASSQDSTGGANYGYTF. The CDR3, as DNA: TGCGCCAGCAGCCAAGATTCCACAGGGGGCGCTAACTATGGCTACACCTTC.

The CDR3 nucleotides read TGTGCCAGCAGCAGAGGACAGGGTGGGGAAACAGATACGCAGTATTTT. Its translation is CASSRGQGGETDTQYF. This sequence joins TRBV7-3 and TRBJ2-3, with 8 bases matching TRBD1. Germline values: CDR1 SGHTA, CDR2 FQGTGA. CDR3 length equals 16 residues. V lost 5 bases, J lost 3 bases, and 10 bases stayed unmatched.

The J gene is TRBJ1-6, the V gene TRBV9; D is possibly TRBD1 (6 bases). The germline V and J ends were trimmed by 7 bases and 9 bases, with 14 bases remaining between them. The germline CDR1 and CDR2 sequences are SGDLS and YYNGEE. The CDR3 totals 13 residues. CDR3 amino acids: CASGDTTSSPLHF. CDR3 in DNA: TGTGCCAGCGGGGACACCACAAGTTCACCCCTCCACTTT.

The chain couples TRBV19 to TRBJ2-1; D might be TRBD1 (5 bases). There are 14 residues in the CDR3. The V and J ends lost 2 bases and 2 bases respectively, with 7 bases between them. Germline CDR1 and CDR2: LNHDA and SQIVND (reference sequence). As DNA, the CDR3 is TGTGCCAGTAGTATAACAGGTACCTACAATGAGCAGTTCTTC. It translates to CASSITGTYNEQFF.

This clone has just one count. CDR3 sequence: CASREGLTDTQYF. CDR3 sequence (DNA): TGTGCCAGCAGGGAGGGCCTCACAGATACGCAGTATTTT. This chain links TRBV9 with TRBJ2-3; D is possibly TRBD2 (6 bases). Germline V gene lookup returns CDR1 SGDLS and CDR2 YYNGEE. The ends were cut back, 5 bases at V and 2 bases at J, with 9 bases in the middle. CDR3 length equals 13 residues.

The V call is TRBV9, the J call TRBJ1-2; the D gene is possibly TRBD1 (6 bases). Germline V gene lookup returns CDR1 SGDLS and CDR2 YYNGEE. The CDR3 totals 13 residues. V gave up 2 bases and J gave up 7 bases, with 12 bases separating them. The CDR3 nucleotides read TGTGCCAGCAGCGTTTTTGGGGGCGGTGGCTACACCTTC. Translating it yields CASSVFGGGGYTF.

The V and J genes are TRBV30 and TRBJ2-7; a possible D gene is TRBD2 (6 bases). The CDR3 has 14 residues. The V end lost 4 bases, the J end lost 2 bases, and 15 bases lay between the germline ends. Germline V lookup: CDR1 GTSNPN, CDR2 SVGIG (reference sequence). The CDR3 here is CAWNLIGGPYEQYF. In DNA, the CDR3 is TGTGCCTGGAACTTAATCGGGGGACCCTACGAGCAGTACTTC.

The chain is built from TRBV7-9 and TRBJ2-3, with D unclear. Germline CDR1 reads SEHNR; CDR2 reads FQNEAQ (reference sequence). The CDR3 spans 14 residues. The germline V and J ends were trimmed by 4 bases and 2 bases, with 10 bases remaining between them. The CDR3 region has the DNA TGTGCCAGCAGCTACTCCGGCCCCACAGATACGCAGTATTTT. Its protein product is CASSYSGPTDTQYF.

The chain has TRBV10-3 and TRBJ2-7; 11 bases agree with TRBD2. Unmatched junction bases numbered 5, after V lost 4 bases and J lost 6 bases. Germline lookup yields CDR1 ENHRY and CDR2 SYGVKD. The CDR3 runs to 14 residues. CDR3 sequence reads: CAISASGGRSEQYF. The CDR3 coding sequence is TGTGCCATCAGTGCTAGCGGGGGGCGCTCCGAGCAGTACTTC.

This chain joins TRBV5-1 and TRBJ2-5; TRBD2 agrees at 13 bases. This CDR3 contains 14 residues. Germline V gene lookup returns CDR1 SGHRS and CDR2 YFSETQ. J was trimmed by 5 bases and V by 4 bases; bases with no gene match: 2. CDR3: CASSVTSGRETQYF. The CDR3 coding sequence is TGCGCCAGCAGCGTGACTAGCGGGAGGGAGACCCAGTACTTC.

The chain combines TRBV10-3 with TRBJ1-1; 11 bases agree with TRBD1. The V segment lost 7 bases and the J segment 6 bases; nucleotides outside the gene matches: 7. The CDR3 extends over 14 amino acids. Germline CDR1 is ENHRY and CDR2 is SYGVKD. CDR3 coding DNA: TGTGCCATCAAGTTGGACAGGGGGCACGCTGAAGCTTTCTTT. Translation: CAIKLDRGHAEAFF.

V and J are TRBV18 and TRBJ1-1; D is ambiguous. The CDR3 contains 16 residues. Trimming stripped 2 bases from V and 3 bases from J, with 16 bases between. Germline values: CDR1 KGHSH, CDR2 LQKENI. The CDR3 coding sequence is TGTGCCAGCTCACCATCCGCCGGGATCCACGACACTGAAGCTTTCTTT. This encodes CASSPSAGIHDTEAFF.

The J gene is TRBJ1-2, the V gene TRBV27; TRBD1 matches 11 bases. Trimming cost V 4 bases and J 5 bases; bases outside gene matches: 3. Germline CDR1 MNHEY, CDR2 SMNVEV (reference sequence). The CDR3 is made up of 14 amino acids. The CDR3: CASSSRDRGYGYTF. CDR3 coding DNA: TGTGCCAGCAGTTCCCGGGACAGGGGGTATGGCTACACCTTC.

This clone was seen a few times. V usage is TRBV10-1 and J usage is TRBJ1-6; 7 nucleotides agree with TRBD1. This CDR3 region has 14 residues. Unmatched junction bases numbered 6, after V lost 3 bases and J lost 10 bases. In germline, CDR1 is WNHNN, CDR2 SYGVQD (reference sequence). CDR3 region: CASSDLQGSSPLHF. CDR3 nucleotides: TGCGCCAGCAGTGATCTACAGGGGAGCTCACCCCTCCACTTT.

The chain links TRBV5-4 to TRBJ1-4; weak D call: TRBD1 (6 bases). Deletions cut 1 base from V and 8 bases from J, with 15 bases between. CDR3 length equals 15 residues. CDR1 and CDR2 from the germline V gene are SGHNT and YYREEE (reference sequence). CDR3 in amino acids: CASSLRAGVSEKLFF. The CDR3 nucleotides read TGTGCCAGCAGCTTGCGGGCAGGGGTGTCAGAAAAACTGTTTTTT. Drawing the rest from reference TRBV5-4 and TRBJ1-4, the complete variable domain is ETGVTQSPTHLIKTRGQQVTLRCSSQSGHNTVSWYQQALGQGPQFIFQYYREEENGRGNFPPRFSGLQFPNYSSELNVNALELDDSALYLCASSLRAGVSEKLFFGSGTQLSVL.

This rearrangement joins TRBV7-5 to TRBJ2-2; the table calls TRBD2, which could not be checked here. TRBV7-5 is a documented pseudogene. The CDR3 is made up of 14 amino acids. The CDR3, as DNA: TGTGCCAGAAGCTCCCACATCCGGGCCGGGGAGCTGTTTTTT. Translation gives CARSSHIRAGELFF.

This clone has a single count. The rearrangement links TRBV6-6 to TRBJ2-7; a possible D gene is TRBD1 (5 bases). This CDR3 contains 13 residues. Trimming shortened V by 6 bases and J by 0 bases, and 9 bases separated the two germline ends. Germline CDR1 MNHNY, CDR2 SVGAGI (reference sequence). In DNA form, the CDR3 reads TGTGCCAGCAGCCACGGACACTCCTACGAGCAGTACTTC. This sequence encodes CASSHGHSYEQYF.

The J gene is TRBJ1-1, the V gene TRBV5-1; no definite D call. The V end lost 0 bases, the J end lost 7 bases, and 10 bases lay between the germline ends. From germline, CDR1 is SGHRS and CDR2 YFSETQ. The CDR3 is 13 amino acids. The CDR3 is CASSLGGKVEAFF. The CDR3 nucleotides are TGCGCCAGCAGCTTGGGTGGGAAAGTTGAAGCTTTCTTT.

Here the CDR3 reads CAWSVLRVNSPLHF. Written as DNA, the CDR3 is TGTGCCTGGAGTGTACTCAGGGTAAATTCACCCCTCCACTTT. This chain links TRBV30 with TRBJ1-6; tentative D call: TRBD1 (5 bases). V lost 0 bases and J lost 7, with 10 bases in between. Germline V gene sequence: CDR1 GTSNPN, CDR2 SVGIG (reference sequence). The CDR3 runs 14 residues. Filled out from reference TRBV30 and TRBJ1-6, the complete variable domain reads SQTIHQWPATLVQPVGSPLSLECTVEGTSNPNLYWYRQAAGRGLQLLFYSVGIGQISSEVPQNLSASRPQDRQFILSSKKLLLSDSGFYLCAWSVLRVNSPLHFGNGTRLTVT.

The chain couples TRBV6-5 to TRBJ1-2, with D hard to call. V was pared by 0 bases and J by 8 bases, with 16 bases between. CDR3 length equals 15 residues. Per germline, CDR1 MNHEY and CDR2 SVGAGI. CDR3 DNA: TGTGCCAGCAGTTACTCTCTCTCCCAGAGTAAGGGCTACACCTTC. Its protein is CASSYSLSQSKGYTF.

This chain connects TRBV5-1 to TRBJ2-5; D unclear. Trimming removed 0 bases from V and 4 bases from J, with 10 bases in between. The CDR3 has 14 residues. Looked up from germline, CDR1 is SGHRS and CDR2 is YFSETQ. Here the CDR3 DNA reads TGCGCCAGCAGCTTGGGTCCAGAAGGAGAGACCCAGTACTTC. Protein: CASSLGPEGETQYF.

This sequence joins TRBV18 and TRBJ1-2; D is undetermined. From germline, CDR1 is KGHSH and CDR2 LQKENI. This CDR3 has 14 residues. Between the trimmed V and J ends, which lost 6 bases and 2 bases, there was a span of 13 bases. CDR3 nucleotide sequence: TGTGCCAGCTCCCTTGATGGCGGGAACTATGGCTACACCTTC. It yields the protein CASSLDGGNYGYTF.

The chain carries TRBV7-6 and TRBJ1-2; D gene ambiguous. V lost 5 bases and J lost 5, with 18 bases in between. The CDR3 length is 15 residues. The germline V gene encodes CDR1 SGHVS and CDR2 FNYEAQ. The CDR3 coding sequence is TGTGCCAGCAGCCCCGACAACGTTCCTAGGTATGGCTACACCTTC. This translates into CASSPDNVPRYGYTF. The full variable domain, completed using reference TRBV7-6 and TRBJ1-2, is GAGVSQSPRYKVTKRGQDVALRCDPISGHVSLYWYRQALGQGPEFLTYFNYEAQQDKSGLPNDRFSAERPEGSISTLTIQRTEQRDSAMYRCASSPDNVPRYGYTFGSGTRLTVV.

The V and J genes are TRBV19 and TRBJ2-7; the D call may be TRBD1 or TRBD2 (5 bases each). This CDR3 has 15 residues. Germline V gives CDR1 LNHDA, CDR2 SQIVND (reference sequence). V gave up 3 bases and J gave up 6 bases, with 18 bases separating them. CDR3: CASSMALMGRSEQYF. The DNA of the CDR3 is TGTGCCAGTAGTATGGCGCTAATGGGACGTAGCGAGCAGTACTTC.

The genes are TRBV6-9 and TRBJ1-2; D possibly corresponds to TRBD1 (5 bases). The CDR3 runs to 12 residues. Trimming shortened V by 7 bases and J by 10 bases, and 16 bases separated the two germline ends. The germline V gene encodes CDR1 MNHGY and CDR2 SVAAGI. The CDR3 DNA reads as TGTGCCAGCACGCGGTTGGGGACCGACTACACCTTC. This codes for CASTRLGTDYTF.

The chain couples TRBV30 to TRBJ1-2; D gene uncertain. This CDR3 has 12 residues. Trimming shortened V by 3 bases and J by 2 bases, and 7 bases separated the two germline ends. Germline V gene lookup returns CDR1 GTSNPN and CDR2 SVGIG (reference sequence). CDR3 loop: CAWRIGNYGYTF. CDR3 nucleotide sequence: TGTGCCTGGAGGATAGGGAACTATGGCTACACCTTC.

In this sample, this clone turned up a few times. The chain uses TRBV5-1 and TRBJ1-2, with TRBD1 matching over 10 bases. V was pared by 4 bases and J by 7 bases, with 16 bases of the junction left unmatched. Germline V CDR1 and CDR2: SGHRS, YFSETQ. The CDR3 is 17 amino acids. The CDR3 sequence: CASSLQTGGRGLGGYTF. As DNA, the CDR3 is TGCGCCAGCAGCCTGCAGACAGGGGGCAGAGGACTGGGTGGCTACACCTTC.

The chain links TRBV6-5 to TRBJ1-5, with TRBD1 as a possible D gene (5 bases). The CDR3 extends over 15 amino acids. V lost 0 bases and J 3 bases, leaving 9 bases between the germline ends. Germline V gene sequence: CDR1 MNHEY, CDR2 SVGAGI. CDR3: CASSYSRRDNQPQHF. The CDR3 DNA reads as TGTGCCAGCAGTTACTCCCGCAGGGACAATCAGCCCCAGCATTTT.